Following are 18 T cell receptor beta chains from one sample sequenced in a study of technical replicates of blood from several donors. The repertoire was sequenced with immunoSEQ multiplex PCR; TCRdb's copy has only in-frame clones and lacks some. The table records about 97,000 clones, 96% of them present only once. The sequenced sample consisted of T cells isolated from PBMCs. These receptors were collected from a human donor in good health.

As concerns this clone: Within the sample, other DNA sequences also encode this same CDR3. V and J are TRBV5-4 and TRBJ2-3, with 8 bases matching TRBD2. Trimming took 3 bases from V and 0 from J; bases not matched to a gene: 6. Germline values: CDR1 SGHNT, CDR2 YYREEE (reference sequence). The CDR3 has 16 amino acids. The CDR3 sequence is CASSWGLAGSTDTQYF. The CDR3 DNA reads as TGTGCCAGCAGCTGGGGGTTAGCGGGAAGCACAGATACGCAGTATTTT.

The V and J genes are TRBV29-1 and TRBJ1-1, with TRBD1 matching 8 bases. The V segment lost 3 bases and the J segment 1 base; nucleotides outside the gene matches: 7. The CDR3 sequence is 15 residues long. Germline CDR1 SQVTM, CDR2 ANQGSEA. This chain's CDR3 is CSVEFQGAWNTEAFF. In DNA form, the CDR3 reads TGCAGCGTTGAGTTCCAGGGGGCCTGGAACACTGAAGCTTTCTTT.

V gene TRBV6-1 combines with J gene TRBJ1-5, with TRBD1 matching over 7 bases. Germline V gene sequence: CDR1 MNHNS, CDR2 SASEGT. CDR3 length: 15 residues. With 6 bases clipped from V and 3 bases from J, the junction kept 8 bases outside the gene matches. The CDR3 reads CASRLQGMDNQPQHF. CDR3 coding DNA: TGTGCCAGCAGATTACAGGGGATGGACAATCAGCCCCAGCATTTT.

The chain is built from TRBV28 and TRBJ2-5; TRBD1 might be the D (6 bases). The germline gives CDR1 MDHEN, CDR2 SYDVKM. CDR3 length equals 14 residues. V lost 3 bases to trimming and J lost 2 bases, with 10 bases between them. The CDR3 DNA is TGTGCCAGCAGTTTCTACGGACAGCAAGAGACCCAGTACTTC. This translates into CASSFYGQQETQYF. The whole variable domain, remainder taken from reference TRBV28 and TRBJ2-5, is DVKVTQSSRYLVKRTGEKVFLECVQDMDHENMFWYRQDPGLGLRLIYFSYDVKMKEKGDIPEGYSVSREKKERFSLILESASTNQTSMYLCASSFYGQQETQYFGPGTRLLVL.

The gene calls are TRBV9 and TRBJ2-3; no firm D call. V was clipped by 4 bases and J by 4 bases, with 13 bases between them. CDR3 length equals 14 residues. From germline, CDR1 is SGDLS and CDR2 YYNGEE. The CDR3 DNA is TGTGCCAGCAGCATCAGAGGAGTGGCAGATACGCAGTATTTT. This encodes CASSIRGVADTQYF.

This CDR3 is CASSLRTGQGARYGYTF. CDR3 sequence (DNA): TGTGCCAGCAGCTTAAGAACCGGACAGGGCGCCCGCTATGGCTACACCTTC. This chain connects TRBV7-8 to TRBJ1-2, with 8 nucleotides matching TRBD1. The CDR3 sequence is 17 residues long. Germline CDR1 SGHVS, CDR2 FQNEAQ. Trimming took 2 bases from V and 4 from J; bases not matched to a gene: 12.

The genes are TRBV7-9 and TRBJ2-3, with 7 bases lining up with TRBD2. The germline V gene has CDR1 SEHNR and CDR2 FQNEAQ (reference sequence). This CDR3 region has 18 residues. The trim removed 5 bases at V and 2 bases at J, leaving 16 bases unmatched. The DNA of the CDR3 is TGTGCCAGCAGCAACGATGGGGGAGGGGTGCGGGCCACAGATACGCAGTATTTT. It yields the protein CASSNDGGGVRATDTQYF.

The chain combines TRBV19 with TRBJ1-3; possible D gene TRBD1, 6 bases. The germline gives CDR1 LNHDA, CDR2 SQIVND (reference sequence). Trimming removed 6 bases at V and 0 bases at J, with 12 bases between. There are 15 residues in the CDR3. The DNA of the CDR3 is TGTGCCAGTAGCACAGGACAGAACTCTGGAAACACCATATATTTT. It encodes CASSTGQNSGNTIYF.

V usage is TRBV19 and J usage is TRBJ1-1; D is unresolved. CDR1 LNHDA and CDR2 SQIVND come from the germline V gene (reference sequence). The CDR3 runs 11 residues. Trimming removed 3 bases at V and 11 bases at J, with 10 bases between. CDR3 coding DNA: TGTGCCAGTAGTATCCGAGCTGTCGCTTTCTTT. This sequence encodes CASSIRAVAFF.

This clone was observed once. V is TRBV5-1 and J is TRBJ1-4; D is possibly TRBD1 (6 bases). V lost 4 bases to trimming and J lost 8 bases, with 15 bases between them. CDR3 length: 14 residues. From germline, CDR1 is SGHRS and CDR2 YFSETQ. In DNA, the CDR3 is TGCGCCAGCAGCGCCCGGGGGGCTACGGAAAAACTGTTTTTT. This translates into CASSARGATEKLFF.

This chain connects TRBV5-1 to TRBJ2-5; 7 nucleotides line up with TRBD2. Germline V gene sequence: CDR1 SGHRS, CDR2 YFSETQ. The CDR3 consists of 14 residues. With 0 bases clipped from V and 5 bases from J, the junction kept 4 bases outside the gene matches. This chain's CDR3 is CASSLGLGGETQYF. CDR3 nucleotide sequence: TGCGCCAGCAGCTTGGGTCTGGGGGGGGAGACCCAGTACTTC.

The chain is built from TRBV7-3 and TRBJ2-2, with D possibly being TRBD2 (5 bases). Germline V gives CDR1 SGHTA, CDR2 FQGTGA. V was pared by 5 bases and J by 6 bases, with 10 bases between. There are 13 residues in the CDR3. The chain's CDR3 is CASSLAVAGELFF. The CDR3 DNA follows: TGTGCCAGCAGCCTAGCAGTCGCCGGGGAGCTGTTTTTT.

The chain employs TRBV5-5 and TRBJ2-7; D is perhaps TRBD2 (6 bases). CDR3 size: 16 residues. Trimming left V 3 bases short and J 4 bases short, with 20 bases between. CDR1 and CDR2 from the germline V gene are SGHKS and YYEKEE (reference sequence). The CDR3 reads CASSSSRTPAGYEQYF. In DNA, the CDR3 is TGTGCCAGCAGCTCTTCCCGGACCCCCGCGGGATACGAGCAGTACTTC. The full variable domain, with the rest looked up from reference TRBV5-5 and TRBJ2-7, is DAGVTQSPTHLIKTRGQQVTLRCSPISGHKSVSWYQQVLGQGPQFIFQYYEKEERGRGNFPDRFSARQFPNYSSELNVNALLLGDSALYLCASSSSRTPAGYEQYFGPGTRLTVT.

The V call is TRBV7-9, the J call TRBJ2-5; D is perhaps TRBD2 (6 bases). The CDR3 runs to 15 residues. V dropped 5 bases and J dropped 2 bases, with 15 bases sitting between them. From germline, CDR1 is SEHNR and CDR2 FQNEAQ (reference sequence). The CDR3 loop reads CASSQGGTGQETQYF. For the CDR3, the DNA is TGTGCCAGCAGCCAAGGAGGGACTGGGCAAGAGACCCAGTACTTC. The entire variable domain, with the rest obtained from reference TRBV7-9 and TRBJ2-5, is as follows: DTGVSQNPRHKITKRGQNVTFRCDPISEHNRLYWYRQTLGQGPEFLTYFQNEAQLEKSRLLSDRFSAERPKGSFSTLEIQRTEQGDSAMYLCASSQGGTGQETQYFGPGTRLLVL.

V is TRBV2 and J is TRBJ2-3; 16 nucleotides align to TRBD2. Germline V lookup: CDR1 SNHLY, CDR2 FYNNEI. The V segment lost 0 bases and the J segment 4 bases; nucleotides outside the gene matches: 10. There are 20 residues in the CDR3. This CDR3 reads CASSEAGGLAGGPFPDTQYF. The CDR3 DNA follows: TGTGCCAGCAGTGAAGCGGGGGGACTAGCGGGAGGGCCATTCCCAGATACGCAGTATTTT.

This chain uses TRBV18 with TRBJ2-6; weak D call: TRBD1 (6 bases). Germline CDR1 and CDR2: KGHSH and LQKENI. The CDR3 is 16 residues long. The ends were cut back, 2 bases at V and 2 bases at J, with 10 bases in the middle. The CDR3 loop is CASSPIEGAGANVLTF. In DNA form, the CDR3 reads TGTGCCAGCTCACCAATAGAGGGGGCTGGGGCCAACGTCCTGACTTTC.

The V and J genes are TRBV7-9 and TRBJ1-3; no clear D gene. V shed 4 bases and J shed 1 base, with 11 bases lying between them. Germline CDR1 SEHNR, CDR2 FQNEAQ (reference sequence). The CDR3 contains 15 residues. CDR3 DNA sequence: TGTGCCAGCAGCTACGTTACAGTGTCTGGAAACACCATATATTTT. This translates into CASSYVTVSGNTIYF.

The chain carries TRBV10-1 and TRBJ2-3; 9 nucleotides line up with TRBD2. Germline lookup yields CDR1 WNHNN and CDR2 SYGVQD (reference sequence). This CDR3 region has 16 residues. V was pared by 0 bases and J by 0 bases, with 1 base of the junction left unmatched. CDR3 bases: TGCGCCAGCAGTGAGTCAACTAGCGGGAGCACAGATACGCAGTATTTT. Translation: CASSESTSGSTDTQYF.